This T cell receptor (beta chain) was profiled in a study of control samples from healthy donors and cancer patients. Repertoires were generated with immunoSEQ multiplex PCR, while TCRdb's copy carries only in-frame clones and drops some. The sample includes around 100,000 clones, over 75% of them seen just once. Sequenced input: blood. The TCR sequence derives from a woman between 50 and 59 years old in good health.

CDR3 amino acids: CASSRSAGLDYNEQFF. DNA for the CDR3: TGTGCCAGCAGCCGCTCGGCGGGACTAGACTACAATGAGCAGTTCTTC. V and J are TRBV7-8 and TRBJ2-1; 8 bases are shared with TRBD2. Germline-derived CDR1 and CDR2 are SGHVS and FQNEAQ. The CDR3 has 16 residues. J gave up 3 bases and V 5 bases, and 9 bases lay outside the gene matches. The full variable domain, in which reference TRBV7-8 and TRBJ2-1 provide the parts outside the CDR3, is GAGVSQSPRYKVAKRGQDVALRCDPISGHVSLFWYQQALGQGPEFLTYFQNEAQLDKSGLPSDRFFAERPEGSVSTLKIQRTQQEDSAVYLCASSRSAGLDYNEQFFGPGTRLTVL.